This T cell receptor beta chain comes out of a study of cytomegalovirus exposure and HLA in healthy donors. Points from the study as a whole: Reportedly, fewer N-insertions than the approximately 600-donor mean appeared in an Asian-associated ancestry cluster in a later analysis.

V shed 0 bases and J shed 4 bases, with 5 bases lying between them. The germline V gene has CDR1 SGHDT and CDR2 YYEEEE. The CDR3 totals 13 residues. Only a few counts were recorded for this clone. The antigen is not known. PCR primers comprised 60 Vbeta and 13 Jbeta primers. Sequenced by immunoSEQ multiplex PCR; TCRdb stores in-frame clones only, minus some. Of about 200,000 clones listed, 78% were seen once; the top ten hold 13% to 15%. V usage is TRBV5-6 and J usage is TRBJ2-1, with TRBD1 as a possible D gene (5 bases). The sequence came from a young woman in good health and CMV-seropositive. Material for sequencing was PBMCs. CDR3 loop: CASSLDRYNEQFF. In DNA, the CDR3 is TGTGCCAGCAGCTTGGACAGGTACAATGAGCAGTTCTTC.